These 26 T cell receptor beta chains were sequenced from one sample in a study of molecular identifiers for immune sequencing clone quantification. Each CDR3 protein gets one entry after TCRdb re-called the PCR reads with MiXCR. The sample records tens of thousands of distinct CDR3 sequences, roughly 20% being singletons. Material: naive CD8+ T cells from blood, with Jurkat cell RNA spiked in. Specified subset: FACS-sorted CD8+CD4-CCR7+CD45RA+ naive T cells. Receptor source: a human donor in good health. Some libraries in this study had Jurkat cell RNA spiked in.

This clonotype has a count of ten or more. J is TRBJ1-6 and V is TRBV4-1, with D unclear. The CDR3 extends over 14 amino acids. Germline V lookup: CDR1 MGHRA, CDR2 YSYEKL. Trimming shortened V by 1 base and J by 13 bases, and 14 bases separated the two germline ends. The CDR3 coding sequence is TGCGCCAGCAGCCAAGTCGAGTCCCTTGTTCCCCTCCACTTT. It codes for CASSQVESLVPLHF.

As to this clonotype: One end of the junction does not line up with germline, which may come from a read error. The CDR3 spells CAISGSYKQYF. In DNA, the CDR3 is TGTGCCATCAGTGGATCCTACAAGCAGTACTTC. The rearrangement joins TRBV10-3 to TRBJ2-7; the D is unclear. Germline V gene data show CDR1 as ENHRY and CDR2 as SYGVKD. This CDR3 is built from 11 residues.

Notes on this clonotype: A clone one base away is much larger, so this may be a read error. The V gene is TRBV6-1, the J gene TRBJ1-5, with D possibly matching TRBD1 (5 bases). The CDR3 is 14 residues long. Germline-derived CDR1 and CDR2 are MNHNS and SASEGT. Between the trimmed V and J ends, which lost 2 bases and 2 bases, there was a span of 7 bases. The CDR3 nucleotides are TGTGCCAGCAGTGAAATGGGGGGCAATCAGCCCCAGCATTTT. It codes for CASSEMGGNQPQHF.

This clonotype was seen at least ten times. The chain is built from TRBV10-1 and TRBJ2-7; a possible D gene is TRBD2 (6 bases). Germline lookup yields CDR1 WNHNN and CDR2 SYGVQD (reference sequence). This CDR3 spans 14 amino acids. V lost 11 bases, J lost 9 bases, and 26 bases lay in between. The CDR3 is CAGPLDGSNYVQYF. The CDR3 DNA is TGCGCCGGACCACTGGACGGGAGTAATTATGTGCAGTACTTC.

The sample holds many counts of this clonotype. DNA of the CDR3: TGCGCCAGCAGCCAGGGGCCAGGGGGCGGTTACGAGCAGTACTTC. It encodes CASSQGPGGGYEQYF. This chain joins TRBV4-1 and TRBJ2-7, with 8 nucleotides matching TRBD1. Unmatched junction bases numbered 8, after V lost 3 bases and J lost 4 bases. Germline loops: CDR1 MGHRA, CDR2 YSYEKL. The CDR3 is 15 residues long.

This clonotype was observed many times. The DNA for the CDR3 is TGTGCCATCAGTGATCCTGGACTAAACAATGAGCAGTTCTTC. Residues: CAISDPGLNNEQFF. This chain connects TRBV10-3 to TRBJ2-1, with D perhaps TRBD2 (6 bases). The CDR3 length is 14 residues. The ends were cut back, 3 bases at V and 5 bases at J, with 11 bases in the middle. Germline loops: CDR1 ENHRY, CDR2 SYGVKD.

In its sample, this clonotype was seen many times. The chain is built from TRBV6-1 and TRBJ1-5, with D unclear. From germline, CDR1 is MNHNS and CDR2 SASEGT. The CDR3 totals 17 residues. The V gene lost 2 bases and the J gene lost 1 base, with 15 bases spanning the gap. The CDR3 DNA reads TGTGCCAGCAGTGAACGTCGTCAGGCTCTGAGCAATCAGCCCCAGCATTTT. Residues: CASSERRQALSNQPQHF.

There are many counts of this clonotype. The chain is built from TRBV9 and TRBJ2-4; 12 bases map to TRBD2. The CDR3 spans 16 residues. After removal of 4 bases from V and 6 bases from J, the junction contained 8 bases not matched to a gene. Per germline, CDR1 SGDLS and CDR2 YYNGEE. The CDR3 sequence is CASSLGLAGPGNIQYF. As DNA, the CDR3 is TGTGCCAGCAGCCTAGGACTAGCGGGACCTGGAAACATTCAGTACTTC.

In this sample, this clonotype turned up a few times. The J gene is TRBJ2-1, the V gene TRBV27; 9 positions agree with TRBD1. The CDR3 has 15 amino acids. V dropped 7 bases and J dropped 8; count of bases not matched to a gene: 12. CDR1 is MNHEY, CDR2 SMNVEV, per germline (reference sequence). Here the CDR3 DNA reads TGTGCCAGCAATCCGATTACAGGGGGCCGGGATGAGCAGTTCTTC. It is translated as CASNPITGGRDEQFF.

This clonotype was seen at least ten times. J is TRBJ2-7 and V is TRBV4-1; the match to TRBD1 covers 10 bases. The germline V gene encodes CDR1 MGHRA and CDR2 YSYEKL. V lost 1 base and J lost 3; bases outside the gene matches: 12. The CDR3 sequence is 18 residues long. The CDR3 sequence: CASSQGAETGGLFYEQYF. The CDR3 DNA sequence: TGCGCCAGCAGCCAAGGGGCGGAGACAGGGGGCTTGTTCTACGAGCAGTACTTC.

This clonotype was detected many times. The genes are TRBV14 and TRBJ2-1; 11 bases map to TRBD1. The CDR3 covers 14 residues. V trimming: 4 bases; J trimming: 12 bases; junction bases outside the gene matches: 8. Germline V gene lookup returns CDR1 SGHDN and CDR2 FVKESK. The CDR3 DNA follows: TGTGCCAGCAGCCTTGTCGGACAGGGGGCTGGGCAGTTCTTC. Translating it yields CASSLVGQGAGQFF.

On this clonotype: A single base separates this from a much larger clone, so it may be a read error. V is TRBV11-3 and J is TRBJ1-3; D uncertain. Per the germline V gene, CDR1 is SGHNT and CDR2 is YENEEA. This CDR3 has 12 amino acids. In DNA, the CDR3 is TGTGCCAGCAGCCCACTACGGAACACCGTATATTTT. Its translation is CASSPLRNTVYF.

The V gene is TRBV4-2, the J gene TRBJ2-3; tentative D call: TRBD2 (5 bases). The V gene lost 0 bases and the J gene lost 2 bases, with 18 bases spanning the gap. The CDR3 is 18 amino acids. Germline CDR1 LGHNA, CDR2 YNFKEQ. CDR3 residues: CASSQDITRSGVTDTQYF. As DNA, the CDR3 is TGTGCCAGCAGCCAAGATATTACTAGGAGTGGGGTCACAGATACGCAGTATTTT.

Points on this clonotype: The junction and the germline gene differ at one end; a read error may be behind it. The gene calls are TRBV15 and TRBJ1-1; tentatively, D is TRBD1 (6 bases). Germline loops: CDR1 LNHNV, CDR2 YYDKDF (reference sequence). This CDR3 has 14 amino acids. CDR3 residues: CATSRGMGDTEAFF. In nucleotides, the CDR3 is TGTGCCACCAGCAGAGGTATGGGGGACACTGAAGCGTTCTTT.

The table lists this clonotype with a few counts. The rearrangement links TRBV6-5 to TRBJ2-3; no firm D call. This CDR3 has 15 residues. The V gene lost 3 bases and the J gene lost 1 base, with 11 bases spanning the gap. Germline V gives CDR1 MNHEY, CDR2 SVGAGI. In DNA, the CDR3 is TGTGCCAGCAGTTATGATGGGATTGGCACAGATACGCAGTATTTT. As protein: CASSYDGIGTDTQYF.

This clonotype was detected many times. The gene calls are TRBV20-1 and TRBJ2-5; D call uncertain. The CDR3 is made up of 12 amino acids. Germline CDR1 is DFQATT and CDR2 is SNEGSKA (reference sequence). The germline V and J ends were trimmed by 3 bases and 2 bases, with 7 bases remaining between them. CDR3 region: CSASAEQETQYF. DNA of the CDR3: TGCAGTGCTAGTGCGGAACAAGAGACCCAGTACTTC.

This clonotype was counted at least ten times. The chain employs TRBV4-2 and TRBJ1-2; maybe TRBD1 (6 bases). The CDR3 covers 14 residues. Trimming cost V 0 bases and J 1 base, with 6 bases left between them. Germline V gene lookup returns CDR1 LGHNA and CDR2 YNFKEQ. The DNA of the CDR3 is TGTGCCAGCAGCCAAGAAGGGGGTAACTATGGCTACACCTTC. This encodes CASSQEGGNYGYTF.

The chain links TRBV5-8 to TRBJ2-7; the match to TRBD1 covers 7 bases. Trimming at V came to 0 bases and at J to 7 bases, leaving 4 bases not matched to a gene. Germline values: CDR1 SGHTS, CDR2 YDEGEE. CDR3 length: 13 amino acids. In DNA, the CDR3 is TGTGCCAGCAGCTTGGCCCCAGGGGGTGAGCAGTACTTC. This sequence encodes CASSLAPGGEQYF. The entire variable domain, with the rest obtained from reference TRBV5-8 and TRBJ2-7, is as follows: EAGVTQSPTHLIKTRGQQATLRCSPISGHTSVYWYQQALGLGLQFLLWYDEGEERNRGNFPPRFSGRQFPNYSSELNVNALELEDSALYLCASSLAPGGEQYFGPGTRLTVT.

At least ten counts were recorded for this clonotype. This chain's CDR3 is CASSFSGSPSDTQYF. In DNA form, the CDR3 reads TGTGCCAGCAGTTTTTCGGGATCCCCCTCAGATACGCAGTATTTT. The rearrangement uses TRBV28 and TRBJ2-3; D might be TRBD2 (5 bases). This CDR3 has 15 residues. V dropped 3 bases and J dropped 4 bases, with 14 bases sitting between them. Per germline, CDR1 MDHEN and CDR2 SYDVKM.

This clonotype was recorded at least ten times. The chain has TRBV7-6 and TRBJ2-1, with 7 bases lining up with TRBD2. Germline lookup yields CDR1 SGHVS and CDR2 FNYEAQ. J lost 4 bases, V lost 4 bases, and 7 bases had no gene match. The CDR3 is made up of 15 amino acids. The CDR3 DNA is TGTGCCAGCAGCTCGATGACTAGCCAATACAATGAGCAGTTCTTC. Its translation: CASSSMTSQYNEQFF.

This clonotype occurred many times. The chain has TRBV12-3 or TRBV12-4 and TRBJ2-3, with 9 bases identical to TRBD2. The CDR3 length is 17 residues. The V segment lost 1 base and the J segment 2 bases; nucleotides outside the gene matches: 7. The CDR3 here is CASSLGAREGPTDTQYF. In nucleotides, the CDR3 is TGTGCCAGCAGTTTAGGAGCGCGGGAGGGCCCCACAGATACGCAGTATTTT.

At least ten counts were recorded for this clonotype. The J gene is TRBJ2-1, the V gene TRBV7-2; D is unclear. This CDR3 contains 13 residues. V shed 3 bases and J shed 6 bases, with 9 bases lying between them. The germline gives CDR1 SGHTA, CDR2 FQGNSA. This CDR3 is CASSLILLNEQFF. The CDR3 DNA follows: TGTGCCAGCAGCTTGATACTGCTCAATGAGCAGTTCTTC.

The chain carries TRBV11-2 and TRBJ2-7; D is uncertain. The CDR3 has 12 amino acids. Deletions cut 0 bases from V and 11 bases from J, with 11 bases between. Germline lookup yields CDR1 SGHAT and CDR2 FQNNGV. This chain's CDR3 is CASSLDIKTKYF. CDR3 bases: TGTGCCAGCAGCTTAGATATTAAGACCAAGTACTTC.

This clonotype was seen repeatedly, ten times or more. This sequence joins TRBV10-2 and TRBJ2-6; TRBD2 matches 8 bases. The V gene end was trimmed by 3 bases and the J gene end by 2 bases; junction bases not matched to a gene: 3. The CDR3 totals 16 residues. Germline values: CDR1 WSHSY, CDR2 SAAADI. CDR3 bases: TGCGCCAGCAGTGATACGGGAGGGGCTGGGGCCAACGTCCTGACTTTC. Translation: CASSDTGGAGANVLTF.

Comment on this clonotype: This may come from a read error, since a much larger clone is one base off. V usage is TRBV5-1 and J usage is TRBJ2-7; weak D call: TRBD2 (5 bases). Germline CDR1 reads SGHRS; CDR2 reads YFSETQ. V dropped 6 bases and J dropped 1 base, with 11 bases sitting between them. This CDR3 region has 13 residues. In DNA form, the CDR3 reads TGCGCCAGCACTGCTTGCGGGTCCTACGAGCAGTACTTC. It specifies CASTACGSYEQYF.

Ten or more counts support this clonotype. V gene TRBV21-1 combines with J gene TRBJ2-7; the table's TRBD2 call for D was not verified on the DNA. TRBV21-1 is a pseudogene. The CDR3 runs 20 residues. CDR3 in amino acids: CASSKSGLAGGPKEDVEQYF. CDR3 DNA: TGTGCCAGCAGCAAGTCTGGACTAGCGGGAGGGCCAAAGGAGGATGTGGAGCAGTACTTC.